The 23 T cell receptor beta chains below were found in one sample sequenced in a study of blood T cell repertoires in COVID-19. Profiling relied on immunoSEQ multiplex PCR, and the TCRdb table lists in-frame clones only, not all of them. Of roughly 74,000 clones listed, around 89% are singletons. Specimen: PBMCs or T cells enriched from blood (not recorded which). The origin of the receptors is a woman in her fifties or sixties with acute COVID-19.

The chain is built from TRBV24-1 and TRBJ1-5; 9 positions match TRBD1. The V gene end was trimmed by 9 bases and the J gene end by 6 bases; junction bases not matched to a gene: 5. The CDR3 is 13 residues long. Germline V gives CDR1 KGHDR, CDR2 SFDVKD. This CDR3 is CATAGQGTQPQHF. In nucleotides, the CDR3 is TGTGCCACCGCCGGACAGGGGACTCAGCCCCAGCATTTT.

This rearrangement joins TRBV11-3 to TRBJ2-2, with a possible D match to TRBD2 (6 bases). Trimming shortened V by 6 bases and J by 5 bases, and 13 bases separated the two germline ends. CDR1 and CDR2 from the germline V gene are SGHNT and YENEEA. CDR3 length equals 14 residues. CDR3 bases: TGTGCCAGCAGTTTTCCACGGGGGACCGGGGAGCTGTTTTTT. It translates to CASSFPRGTGELFF.

The V and J genes are TRBV6-5 and TRBJ2-7; TRBD1 matches at 7 bases. In germline, CDR1 is MNHEY, CDR2 SVGAGI. The CDR3 contains 16 residues. V shed 2 bases and J 0 bases; nucleotides not matched to a gene: 7. CDR3 amino acids: CASSYQGQRSSYEQYF. The CDR3, as DNA: TGTGCCAGCAGTTACCAGGGACAGCGGAGCTCCTACGAGCAGTACTTC.

V is TRBV5-1 and J is TRBJ1-2, with TRBD1 matching over 7 bases. The V gene's germline CDR1 is SGHRS and CDR2 YFSETQ. With V trimmed by 2 bases and J by 5 bases, 6 bases remained unmatched. This CDR3 spans 14 amino acids. In DNA form, the CDR3 reads TGCGCCAGCAGCTTTCCGGGACAGCCATATGGCTACACCTTC. Translated, it gives CASSFPGQPYGYTF.

CDR3 coding DNA: TGCGCCAGCAGTCGGGGACAGGGGGCAGCGCAGACCCAGTACTTC. Residues: CASSRGQGAAQTQYF. The chain has TRBV10-1 and TRBJ2-5; 12 nucleotides match TRBD1. The length of the CDR3 is 15 residues. V dropped 5 bases and J dropped 6; count of bases not matched to a gene: 7. The germline gives CDR1 WNHNN, CDR2 SYGVQD (reference sequence).

The V call is TRBV24-1, the J call TRBJ1-2; D possibly corresponds to TRBD1 (5 bases). Trimming removed 9 bases at V and 4 bases at J, with 17 bases between. The CDR3 sequence is 14 residues long. Germline V lookup: CDR1 KGHDR, CDR2 SFDVKD. CDR3 bases: TGTGCCACCGTCCGGGTCAGGGAACCCTATGGCTACACCTTC. It translates to CATVRVREPYGYTF.

The V call is TRBV4-1, the J call TRBJ2-7, with 8 bases aligning to TRBD1. Germline-derived CDR1 and CDR2 are MGHRA and YSYEKL. This CDR3 is 14 amino acids long. V trimming: 3 bases; J trimming: 3 bases; junction bases outside the gene matches: 4. CDR3 nucleotide sequence: TGCGCCAGCAGCCAGAGGACAGGGAGCTACGAGCAGTACTTC. Residues: CASSQRTGSYEQYF.

The rearrangement links TRBV30 to TRBJ2-3, with 9 bases lining up with TRBD2. Trimming at V came to 4 bases and at J to 3 bases, leaving 5 bases not matched to a gene. Germline V gene lookup returns CDR1 GTSNPN and CDR2 SVGIG (reference sequence). The CDR3 has 14 residues. CDR3 nucleotide sequence: TGTGCCTGGACCCCGGGACTAGCAACAGATACGCAGTATTTT. It yields the protein CAWTPGLATDTQYF.

The genes are TRBV27 and TRBJ1-5, with 7 bases that match TRBD1. V gave up 2 bases and J gave up 6 bases; unmatched junction bases: 7. The CDR3 is made up of 15 amino acids. Germline CDR1 reads MNHEY; CDR2 reads SMNVEV (reference sequence). CDR3 loop: CASSLSWQGGQPQHF. CDR3 coding DNA: TGTGCCAGCAGTTTAAGCTGGCAGGGGGGTCAGCCCCAGCATTTT.

The chain employs TRBV18 and TRBJ2-1; a possible D gene is TRBD2 (5 bases). The germline V gene has CDR1 KGHSH and CDR2 LQKENI. V lost 3 bases and J 0 bases, leaving 12 bases between the germline ends. The CDR3 contains 16 residues. CDR3 sequence reads: CASSPPGRSSYNEQFF. The DNA for the CDR3 is TGTGCCAGCTCACCCCCGGGAAGGTCCTCCTACAATGAGCAGTTCTTC.

The rearrangement joins TRBV19 to TRBJ2-6, with a weak D call TRBD2 (6 bases). The germline V gene encodes CDR1 LNHDA and CDR2 SQIVND (reference sequence). The CDR3 is 17 amino acids. The V end lost 7 bases, the J end lost 0 bases, and 16 bases lay between the germline ends. The chain's CDR3 is CASKAGTEHSGANVLTF. The CDR3 DNA reads as TGTGCCAGTAAGGCGGGGACGGAGCACTCTGGGGCCAACGTCCTGACTTTC.

This chain links TRBV7-2 with TRBJ2-7, with 10 positions matching TRBD2. CDR3 length: 18 residues. With V trimmed by 3 bases and J by 1 base, 12 bases remained unmatched. CDR1 SGHTA and CDR2 FQGNSA come from the germline V gene. DNA for the CDR3: TGTGCCAGCAGCTTTTGGCCCCTACCGACTAGCGGGTCCTACGAGCAGTACTTC. Amino acid sequence: CASSFWPLPTSGSYEQYF.

The gene calls are TRBV21-1 and TRBJ1-1; TRBD1 reflects the table's D call only, with no check against the DNA. TRBV21-1 is listed as a pseudogene. The length of the CDR3 is 16 residues. CDR3 sequence reads: CASVSPGQATNTEAFF. CDR3 nucleotide sequence: TGTGCCAGCGTCTCTCCGGGACAGGCGACTAACACTGAAGCTTTCTTT.

There are a few counts of this clone. The chain employs TRBV6-5 and TRBJ1-2; 10 bases are a match to TRBD1. Per germline, CDR1 MNHEY and CDR2 SVGAGI. This CDR3 has 15 amino acids. V trimming: 2 bases; J trimming: 4 bases; junction bases outside the gene matches: 4. The CDR3 spells CASSYPRTGGYGYTF. The DNA of the CDR3 is TGTGCCAGCAGTTACCCGAGGACAGGGGGCTATGGCTACACCTTC.

The chain has TRBV30 and TRBJ2-5; 7 positions match TRBD2. Germline CDR1 GTSNPN, CDR2 SVGIG (reference sequence). The CDR3 is 14 amino acids. V was clipped by 8 bases and J by 5 bases; unmatched bases: 14. The CDR3 is CAGDPRGREETQYF. The CDR3 nucleotides are TGTGCCGGAGACCCGCGGGGGAGGGAGGAGACCCAGTACTTC. Full variable domain (remainder filled in from reference TRBV30 and TRBJ2-5): SQTIHQWPATLVQPVGSPLSLECTVEGTSNPNLYWYRQAAGRGLQLLFYSVGIGQISSEVPQNLSASRPQDRQFILSSKKLLLSDSGFYLCAGDPRGREETQYFGPGTRLLVL.

The CDR3 DNA sequence: TGTGCCAGCAGCGAAGAGGGACTCCACTACAATGAGCAGTTCTTC. Protein product: CASSEEGLHYNEQFF. The chain combines TRBV9 with TRBJ2-1, with D tentatively TRBD2 (6 bases). The V end lost 3 bases, the J end lost 3 bases, and 13 bases lay between the germline ends. The CDR3 contains 15 residues. Germline CDR1 reads SGDLS; CDR2 reads YYNGEE.

V is TRBV5-1 and J is TRBJ2-5, with D perhaps TRBD1 (6 bases). The germline gives CDR1 SGHRS, CDR2 YFSETQ. The length of the CDR3 is 12 residues. Trimming cost V 8 bases and J 0 bases, with 8 bases left between them. CDR3 sequence: CASGTNQETQYF. CDR3 nucleotide sequence: TGCGCCAGTGGGACAAACCAAGAGACCCAGTACTTC.

CDR3 amino acids: CATSGGQGAHEKLFF. The CDR3 DNA reads TGTGCCACCAGTGGAGGACAGGGGGCGCATGAAAAACTGTTTTTT. The chain is built from TRBV24-1 and TRBJ1-4, with TRBD1 matching 11 bases. The CDR3 spans 15 residues. CDR1 KGHDR and CDR2 SFDVKD come from the germline V gene. V dropped 5 bases and J dropped 6; count of bases not matched to a gene: 4.

This chain uses TRBV4-2 with TRBJ1-6; 8 positions agree with TRBD1. The junction had 8 bases not matched to a gene; V was cut back by 0 bases and J by 10 bases. Germline CDR1 reads LGHNA; CDR2 reads YNFKEQ. The CDR3 has 16 residues. CDR3 nucleotides: TGTGCCAGCAGCCAAGAGGGACAGGCTGAAGCGTCACCCCTCCACTTT. Its translation: CASSQEGQAEASPLHF.

The J gene is TRBJ2-3, the V gene TRBV6-5; TRBD1 is a possible D gene (7 bases). The CDR3 consists of 15 residues. Germline CDR1 MNHEY, CDR2 SVGAGI. Between the trimmed V and J ends, which lost 2 bases and 1 base, there was a span of 10 bases. As DNA, the CDR3 is TGTGCCAGCAGTTACGGAGGGGGCGGCACAGATACGCAGTATTTT. This codes for CASSYGGGGTDTQYF.

The CDR3 DNA reads as TGTGCCAGCAGCCTTGACGGGGGAATTAGCTATGGCTACACCTTC. This encodes CASSLDGGISYGYTF. The gene calls are TRBV28 and TRBJ1-2; TRBD1 might be the D (5 bases). The ends were cut back, 6 bases at V and 4 bases at J, with 18 bases in the middle. The CDR3 is 15 residues long. Per the germline V gene, CDR1 is MDHEN and CDR2 is SYDVKM.

The V call is TRBV16, the J call TRBJ2-3, with 7 bases identical to TRBD2. The CDR3 contains 15 residues. Germline V gives CDR1 KGHSY, CDR2 FQNENV. The V and J ends lost 5 bases and 3 bases, in that order; junction bases with no gene match: 8. CDR3: CASSERTGGTDTQYF. DNA for the CDR3: TGTGCCAGCAGCGAAAGGACCGGGGGGACAGATACGCAGTATTTT.

The chain combines TRBV24-1 with TRBJ1-5; 7 bases line up with TRBD1. The CDR3 length is 14 residues. The germline CDR1 and CDR2 sequences are KGHDR and SFDVKD. The junction had 6 bases not matched to a gene; V was cut back by 7 bases and J by 4 bases. The CDR3 sequence is CATRSTGANQPQHF. DNA of the CDR3: TGTGCCACCAGAAGTACAGGGGCTAATCAGCCCCAGCATTTT.